The 18 T cell receptor beta chains listed next were all sequenced from one sample in a study of tumor-infiltrating lymphocytes in localized non-small cell lung cancer. Generated by immunoSEQ multiplex PCR, the TCRdb table keeps only in-frame clones and is missing some. The data contain 23,000 or so clones, roughly two thirds of them seen just once; the ten biggest clones take up over 5%. The sample was lung tumor tissue. The receptor source for this set is a human donor with non-small cell lung cancer.

This clone ranks as medium-sized. This sequence joins TRBV30 and TRBJ1-1, with D unclear. Germline CDR1 reads GTSNPN; CDR2 reads SVGIG (reference sequence). Trimming pared 6 bases from V and 0 bases from J, leaving 17 bases between. This CDR3 contains 15 residues. The CDR3 region has the DNA TGTGCCTGCCTGACGAGGGTGCCGATGAACACTGAAGCTTTCTTT. This encodes CACLTRVPMNTEAFF.

This clone was detected a few times. The chain carries TRBV5-5 and TRBJ2-1, with TRBD1 matching 8 bases. Unmatched junction bases numbered 2, after V lost 4 bases and J lost 5 bases. Germline lookup yields CDR1 SGHKS and CDR2 YYEKEE (reference sequence). The CDR3 length is 13 residues. CDR3 residues: CASSPTGDNEQFF. CDR3 nucleotides: TGTGCCAGCAGCCCGACAGGGGACAATGAGCAGTTCTTC.

The gene calls are TRBV9 and TRBJ2-1; maybe TRBD2 (5 bases). There are 14 residues in the CDR3. The V and J ends lost 2 bases and 8 bases respectively, with 14 bases between them. The V gene's germline CDR1 is SGDLS and CDR2 YYNGEE. The CDR3 coding sequence is TGTGCCAGCAGCGTTTCTGGACTGGCTTATGAGCAGTTCTTC. It codes for CASSVSGLAYEQFF.

The rearrangement joins TRBV28 to TRBJ1-2, with D maybe TRBD1 (5 bases). This CDR3 has 12 amino acids. Germline V lookup: CDR1 MDHEN, CDR2 SYDVKM. Deletions cut 3 bases from V and 3 bases from J, with 5 bases between. In DNA form, the CDR3 reads TGTGCCAGCAGTTTGGGGGACTATGGCTACACCTTC. It yields the protein CASSLGDYGYTF.

The chain recombines TRBV27 with TRBJ1-4; TRBD1 aligns across 9 bases. The CDR3 consists of 15 residues. The J segment lost 8 bases and the V segment lost 6 bases, leaving 10 bases of the junction unmatched. Germline CDR1 and CDR2: MNHEY and SMNVEV (reference sequence). Written as DNA, the CDR3 is TGTGCCAGCAGGCCGGGGGACAGGGATGCGGAAAAACTGTTTTTT. It encodes CASRPGDRDAEKLFF.

V is TRBV7-9 and J is TRBJ2-7; D might be TRBD2 (7 bases). The V gene lost 1 base and the J gene lost 6 bases, with 19 bases spanning the gap. The CDR3 extends over 16 amino acids. Germline V gene data show CDR1 as SEHNR and CDR2 as FQNEAQ (reference sequence). CDR3 sequence reads: CASSLGLAALGGEQYF. Written as DNA, the CDR3 is TGTGCCAGCAGCTTAGGACTAGCCGCACTAGGGGGCGAGCAGTACTTC.

This clone was counted between two and nine times. This chain uses TRBV2 with TRBJ1-5; D remains unclear. Trimming took 2 bases from V and 1 from J, leaving 0 bases between them. This CDR3 is built from 12 residues. The germline gives CDR1 SNHLY, CDR2 FYNNEI. CDR3 DNA sequence: TGTGCCAGCAGTGAAAGCAATCAGCCCCAGCATTTT. Translated: CASSESNQPQHF.

The chain links TRBV6-5 to TRBJ2-5, with a tentative D call TRBD1 (6 bases). From germline, CDR1 is MNHEY and CDR2 SVGAGI. Between the trimmed V and J ends, which lost 6 bases and 4 bases, there was a span of 12 bases. CDR3 length: 13 residues. The chain's CDR3 is CASSRGSGETQYF. The CDR3 bases are TGTGCCAGCAGCAGGGGATCGGGAGAGACCCAGTACTTC.

This clone was counted a few times. The chain links TRBV6-5 to TRBJ1-2, with D tentatively TRBD1 (6 bases). The ends were cut back, 6 bases at V and 5 bases at J, with 16 bases in the middle. The germline CDR1 and CDR2 sequences are MNHEY and SVGAGI. The CDR3 covers 14 residues. The DNA for the CDR3 is TGTGCCAGCAGCCGATACAGGGCTGGGTATGGCTACACCTTC. Translated: CASSRYRAGYGYTF.

This chain uses TRBV28 with TRBJ1-2, with 8 bases that match TRBD1. CDR1 and CDR2 from the germline V gene are MDHEN and SYDVKM. V shed 8 bases, J shed 13 bases, and the junction held 18 bases outside the gene matches. The CDR3 runs to 14 residues. CDR3 amino acids: CASDIGGDRPAFTF. The CDR3 DNA reads as TGTGCCAGCGATATTGGGGGGGACAGGCCCGCTTTCACCTTC.

The rearrangement uses TRBV5-1 and TRBJ2-7; maybe TRBD2 (6 bases). The germline gives CDR1 SGHRS, CDR2 YFSETQ. Between the trimmed V and J ends, which lost 4 bases and 3 bases, there was a span of 14 bases. This CDR3 comprises 14 residues. The CDR3 nucleotides read TGCGCCAGCAGCGGGGGGAGTGGTGGCTACGAGCAGTACTTC. Translating it yields CASSGGSGGYEQYF.

The rearrangement links TRBV4-1 to TRBJ1-5, with TRBD1 as a possible D gene (6 bases). V was cut by 1 base and J by 3 bases, with 16 bases left in between. Germline V lookup: CDR1 MGHRA, CDR2 YSYEKL. The CDR3 is 17 residues long. CDR3 residues: CASSQGRFRGNNQPQHF. For the CDR3, the DNA is TGCGCCAGCAGCCAAGGAAGGTTCAGGGGAAACAATCAGCCCCAGCATTTT.

The rearrangement joins TRBV5-6 to TRBJ2-5; no clear D gene. Trimming stripped 2 bases from V and 2 bases from J, with 13 bases between. Germline V lookup: CDR1 SGHDT, CDR2 YYEEEE. CDR3 length: 15 residues. The CDR3 bases are TGTGCCAGCAGCTTAGGTTCGAACCCTCAAGAGACCCAGTACTTC. As protein: CASSLGSNPQETQYF.

The chain links TRBV5-1 to TRBJ2-3; TRBD1 is a possible D gene (6 bases). Per germline, CDR1 SGHRS and CDR2 YFSETQ. The ends were cut back, 3 bases at V and 0 bases at J, with 8 bases in the middle. This CDR3 contains 14 residues. This chain's CDR3 is CASSSQGSTDTQYF. The DNA for the CDR3 is TGCGCCAGCAGCTCCCAGGGGAGCACAGATACGCAGTATTTT.

The gene calls are TRBV5-6 and TRBJ2-7, with a tentative D call TRBD1 (5 bases). This CDR3 comprises 12 residues. The V end lost 0 bases, the J end lost 4 bases, and 5 bases lay between the germline ends. Germline V CDR1 and CDR2: SGHDT, YYEEEE. This chain's CDR3 is CASSLEGYEQYF. The CDR3 DNA follows: TGTGCCAGCAGCTTGGAGGGGTACGAGCAGTACTTC.

V is TRBV5-4 and J is TRBJ2-5; possibly TRBD1 or TRBD2 for D (5 bases each). The CDR3 runs 15 residues. CDR1 SGHNT and CDR2 YYREEE come from the germline V gene (reference sequence). V lost 6 bases, J lost 0 bases, and 15 bases lay in between. Here the CDR3 DNA reads TGTGCCAGCAATACCGAGGGGACCCACCAAGAGACCCAGTACTTC. It codes for CASNTEGTHQETQYF. The full variable domain, completed using reference TRBV5-4 and TRBJ2-5, is ETGVTQSPTHLIKTRGQQVTLRCSSQSGHNTVSWYQQALGQGPQFIFQYYREEENGRGNFPPRFSGLQFPNYSSELNVNALELDDSALYLCASNTEGTHQETQYFGPGTRLLVL.

This clone was seen only a few times. The rearrangement uses TRBV6-1 and TRBJ1-1; no clear D gene. Between the trimmed V and J ends, which lost 2 bases and 3 bases, there was a span of 10 bases. CDR3 length: 14 residues. CDR1 is MNHNS, CDR2 SASEGT, per germline. The CDR3 DNA sequence: TGTGCCAGCAGTGAACGGATTAGGGACACTGAAGCTTTCTTT. Its protein is CASSERIRDTEAFF.

The CDR3 region is CASSSLGQQHQETQYF. DNA for the CDR3: TGTGCCAGCAGTTCGTTGGGTCAACAACACCAAGAGACCCAGTACTTC. The chain joins TRBV28 to TRBJ2-5; no clear D gene. Trimming cost V 4 bases and J 0 bases, with 15 bases left between them. The CDR3 is 16 amino acids. Germline V gene lookup returns CDR1 MDHEN and CDR2 SYDVKM.